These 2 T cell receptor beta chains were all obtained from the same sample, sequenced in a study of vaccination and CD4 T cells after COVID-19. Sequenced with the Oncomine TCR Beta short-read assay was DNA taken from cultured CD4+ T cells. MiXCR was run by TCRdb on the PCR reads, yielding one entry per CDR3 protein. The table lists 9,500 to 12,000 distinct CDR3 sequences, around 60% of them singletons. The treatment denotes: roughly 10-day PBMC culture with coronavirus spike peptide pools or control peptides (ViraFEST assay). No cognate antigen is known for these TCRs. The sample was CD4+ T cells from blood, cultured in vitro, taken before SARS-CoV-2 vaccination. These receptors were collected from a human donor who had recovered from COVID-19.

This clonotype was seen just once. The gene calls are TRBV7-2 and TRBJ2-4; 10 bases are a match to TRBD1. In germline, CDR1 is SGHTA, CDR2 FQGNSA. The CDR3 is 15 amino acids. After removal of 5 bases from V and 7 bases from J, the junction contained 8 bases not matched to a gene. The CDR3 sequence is CASSPRDRGHNIQYF. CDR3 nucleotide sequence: TGTGCCAGCAGCCCCAGGGACAGGGGTCATAACATTCAGTACTTC. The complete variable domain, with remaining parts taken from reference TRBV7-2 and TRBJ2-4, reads GAGVSQSPSNKVTEKGKDVELRCDPISGHTALYWYRQSLGQGLEFLIYFQGNSAPDKSGLPSDRFSAERTGGSVSTLTIQRTQQEDSAVYLCASSPRDRGHNIQYFGAGTRLSVL.

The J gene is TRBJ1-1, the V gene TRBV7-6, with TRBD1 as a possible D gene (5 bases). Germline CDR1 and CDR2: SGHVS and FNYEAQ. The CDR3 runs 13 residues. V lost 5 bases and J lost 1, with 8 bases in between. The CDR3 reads CASSAQGNTEAFF. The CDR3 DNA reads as TGTGCCAGCAGCGCGCAGGGGAACACTGAAGCTTTCTTT.